This T cell receptor (beta chain) was profiled in a study of blood T cell repertoires in COVID-19. At the level of the study: There were acute and convalescent COVID-19 samples, and they came from the United States, Italy and Spain.

Source study methods: Estimates of nucleated cell counts were drawn from the amplification of reference gene primers. Using immunoSEQ multiplex PCR, the repertoire was profiled, and TCRdb retains in-frame clones only, with some absent. From that table come the V and J calls and clone size; the DNA was used to work out D and trimming. Of fewer than 200,000 clones in the sample, less than 85% were seen once. The CDR3 is 17 residues long. V was shortened by 0 bases and J by 5 bases, with 17 bases between the two germline ends. Germline V gene lookup returns CDR1 MGHRA and CDR2 YSYEKL. The rearrangement joins TRBV4-1 to TRBJ1-5, with D perhaps TRBD1 (6 bases). The sample was peripheral blood. The source is a human donor in a cohort sampled during active COVID-19. The CDR3 loop reads CASSQEWGRGSDQPQHF. In DNA form, the CDR3 reads TGCGCCAGCAGCCAAGAATGGGGGCGAGGGTCCGATCAGCCCCAGCATTTT.